The clone carrying this TCR beta chain was counted only a few times. Its antigen remains unidentified. This entry belongs to a study of CD8+ T cells in alopecia areata. Whole-study results and caveats: There was only one nonresponder, so it was unclear how baseline CD8+ expansion relates to response.

Once RNA had been extracted, it was reverse transcribed into cDNA to act as the sequencing template. Assay used: immunoSEQ multiplex PCR; TCRdb lists only in-frame clones, some missing. The repertoire includes some 180,000 clones, about 47% of them detected once, and 10% sits in the top ten. Treatment noted: oral pan-JAK inhibitor, 5-10 mg twice daily. Peripheral blood, together with lesional scalp punch biopsies, was collected from alopecia areata patients. V lost 8 bases and J lost 1, with 11 bases in between. CDR1 is ENHRY, CDR2 SYGVKD, per germline. The CDR3 is made up of 13 amino acids. The chain joins TRBV10-3 to TRBJ2-5, with D possibly being TRBD1 (6 bases). The sequenced sample was CD8+ T cells sorted from blood, obtained at approximately week 52, from a patient treated with tofacitinib. This clonotype originated in a human donor with alopecia areata. The DNA for the CDR3 is TGTGCCATCTCCGGACAGAGCCAAGAGACCCAGTACTTC. It yields the protein CAISGQSQETQYF.